A single sample is the source of the 22 T cell receptor beta chains below, sequenced in a study of cytomegalovirus exposure and HLA in healthy donors (dated by TCRdb to 2016 to 2017). The library was produced with the immunoSEQ multiplex PCR assay. This immuneACCESS table, as held by TCRdb, lists in-frame sequences with V and J called but not all clones. Of the missing ones, under half trace to an unresolved V gene in checked studies; the others have no known cause. The sample yields about 330,000 clones; 70% to 90% were counted once. 0.7% to 0.85% of the sample comes from the top ten. Sequencing was carried out using PBMCs. These receptor sequences come from a woman aged 18-29 years in good health and CMV-seronegative.

The rearrangement links TRBV5-8 to TRBJ2-1, with a tentative D call TRBD2 (6 bases). This CDR3 has 16 amino acids. The V gene's germline CDR1 is SGHTS and CDR2 YDEGEE. Trimming shortened V by 6 bases and J by 2 bases, and 18 bases separated the two germline ends. The DNA for the CDR3 is TGTGCCAGCACCCCGACGGTGGGGGGAGCCTACAATGAGCAGTTCTTC. Its protein product is CASTPTVGGAYNEQFF.

The chain links TRBV7-6 to TRBJ2-7; D call uncertain. The V end was cut by 1 base, the J end by 6 bases, with 10 bases between. The CDR3 length is 13 residues. From germline, CDR1 is SGHVS and CDR2 FNYEAQ. In DNA, the CDR3 is TGTGCCAGCAGCTTAGGGGTCAGCGCCGAGCAGTACTTC. This sequence encodes CASSLGVSAEQYF.

This chain links TRBV30 with TRBJ1-1; 9 nucleotides align to TRBD1. Unmatched junction bases numbered 9, after V lost 6 bases and J lost 1 base. The CDR3 has 15 residues. Germline V lookup: CDR1 GTSNPN, CDR2 SVGIG (reference sequence). The CDR3 reads CACSTGGVRNTEAFF. The DNA of the CDR3 is TGTGCCTGTTCAACAGGGGGCGTTAGGAACACTGAAGCTTTCTTT.

The V call is TRBV4-2, the J call TRBJ2-1; TRBD2 matches 11 bases. The CDR3 contains 16 residues. The trim removed 0 bases at V and 4 bases at J, leaving 2 bases unmatched. Germline V CDR1 and CDR2: LGHNA, YNFKEQ. Here the CDR3 reads CASSQDLAGGYNEQFF. CDR3 DNA sequence: TGTGCCAGCAGCCAAGATCTAGCGGGAGGATACAATGAGCAGTTCTTC.

V usage is TRBV9 and J usage is TRBJ1-1, with unresolved D. This CDR3 is 15 amino acids long. The V end was cut by 4 bases, the J end by 4 bases, with 17 bases between. Per germline, CDR1 SGDLS and CDR2 YYNGEE. The CDR3 bases are TGTGCCAGCAGCATACTCGAGTCTGTGAGCACTGAAGCTTTCTTT. Translating gives CASSILESVSTEAFF.

The chain uses TRBV7-6 and TRBJ1-1; the D gene is possibly TRBD1 (6 bases). The length of the CDR3 is 15 residues. From germline, CDR1 is SGHVS and CDR2 FNYEAQ. Trimming took 5 bases from V and 1 from J, leaving 14 bases between them. CDR3: CASSPRGSGNTEAFF. The CDR3 nucleotides are TGTGCCAGCAGCCCAAGGGGGTCGGGGAACACTGAAGCTTTCTTT.

V gene TRBV19 combines with J gene TRBJ1-2; 7 nucleotides agree with TRBD1. The CDR3 is made up of 14 amino acids. Per germline, CDR1 LNHDA and CDR2 SQIVND (reference sequence). V dropped 6 bases and J dropped 4; count of bases not matched to a gene: 8. The CDR3 DNA sequence: TGTGCCAGTAGCCAAACGACAGGGATCTATGGCTACACCTTC. The encoded protein is CASSQTTGIYGYTF. Using reference TRBV19 and TRBJ1-2 for the parts outside the CDR3, the full variable domain is DGGITQSPKYLFRKEGQNVTLSCEQNLNHDAMYWYRQDPGQGLRLIYYSQIVNDFQKGDIAEGYSVSREKKESFPLTVTSAQKNPTAFYLCASSQTTGIYGYTFGSGTRLTVV.

J is TRBJ2-7 and V is TRBV6-5; 8 nucleotides agree with TRBD1. This CDR3 spans 15 amino acids. The V and J ends lost 2 bases and 4 bases, in that order; junction bases with no gene match: 7. CDR1 and CDR2 (germline): MNHEY, SVGAGI. CDR3 sequence: CASSYPGQGRYEQYF. DNA of the CDR3: TGTGCCAGCAGTTACCCCGGACAGGGTCGGTACGAGCAGTACTTC.

This rearrangement joins TRBV5-1 to TRBJ2-5; D gene ambiguous. Germline V gives CDR1 SGHRS, CDR2 YFSETQ. Trimming pared 2 bases from V and 5 bases from J, leaving 13 bases between. CDR3 length equals 14 residues. The CDR3 loop is CASSFTSPLETQYF. CDR3 nucleotides: TGCGCCAGCAGCTTCACTTCTCCCCTCGAGACCCAGTACTTC.

In its sample, this clone was seen many times. This rearrangement joins TRBV28 to TRBJ1-1, with D possibly being TRBD1 (5 bases). Per germline, CDR1 MDHEN and CDR2 SYDVKM. This CDR3 region has 12 residues. The ends were cut back, 7 bases at V and 3 bases at J, with 9 bases in the middle. CDR3 in amino acids: CASTLGDTEAFF. The CDR3 bases are TGTGCCAGCACCCTAGGGGACACTGAAGCTTTCTTT.

The chain employs TRBV5-5 and TRBJ2-7; maybe TRBD1 (5 bases). CDR3 length equals 13 residues. Trimming took 3 bases from V and 3 from J, leaving 10 bases between them. Germline-derived CDR1 and CDR2 are SGHKS and YYEKEE (reference sequence). The CDR3 here is CASSWGSFYEQYF. The DNA of the CDR3 is TGTGCCAGCAGCTGGGGCAGTTTCTACGAGCAGTACTTC. The variable domain in full, completed from reference TRBV5-5 and TRBJ2-7, reads DAGVTQSPTHLIKTRGQQVTLRCSPISGHKSVSWYQQVLGQGPQFIFQYYEKEERGRGNFPDRFSARQFPNYSSELNVNALLLGDSALYLCASSWGSFYEQYFGPGTRLTVT.

The chain carries TRBV4-1 and TRBJ2-2, with 12 positions matching TRBD2. The CDR3 runs 18 residues. From germline, CDR1 is MGHRA and CDR2 YSYEKL. V shed 2 bases, J shed 6 bases, and the junction held 10 bases outside the gene matches. As DNA, the CDR3 is TGCGCCAGCAGCCAACTGTCCGGACTAGCGGGATCGGCCGGGGAGCTGTTTTTT. Its translation is CASSQLSGLAGSAGELFF.

The CDR3 DNA sequence: TGTGCCAGCAGTTACTCTGGGACTAGCGGGAGCCACGAGCAGTACTTC. This gives the protein CASSYSGTSGSHEQYF. The chain uses TRBV6-6 and TRBJ2-7, with 14 bases that match TRBD2. The CDR3 loop spans 16 amino acids. The junction had 3 bases not matched to a gene; V was cut back by 0 bases and J by 5 bases. CDR1 and CDR2 from the germline V gene are MNHNY and SVGAGI (reference sequence).

CDR3 protein: CASSPQTGELFF. Written as DNA, the CDR3 is TGTGCCAGCAGTCCTCAGACCGGGGAGCTGTTTTTT. The chain carries TRBV2 and TRBJ2-2, with unresolved D. This CDR3 has 12 residues. The V end lost 5 bases, the J end lost 5 bases, and 6 bases lay between the germline ends. CDR1 SNHLY and CDR2 FYNNEI come from the germline V gene.

The chain employs TRBV6-5 and TRBJ1-1; D is possibly TRBD1 (5 bases). Trimming stripped 5 bases from V and 8 bases from J, with 9 bases between. CDR1 MNHEY and CDR2 SVGAGI come from the germline V gene. The CDR3 consists of 11 residues. As DNA, the CDR3 is TGTGCCAGCAGTGACGGGGGAGAAGCTTTCTTT. Its protein is CASSDGGEAFF.

The gene calls are TRBV25-1 and TRBJ2-7; 8 bases are a match to TRBD2. The germline gives CDR1 MGHDK, CDR2 SYGVNS. There are 15 residues in the CDR3. The V gene end was trimmed by 6 bases and the J gene end by 5 bases; junction bases not matched to a gene: 12. CDR3 in DNA: TGTGCCAGCAGCGACCCCCGTAGCGGGGTGGACGAGCAGTACTTC. As protein: CASSDPRSGVDEQYF.

The chain carries TRBV29-1 and TRBJ2-3; 11 bases agree with TRBD2. V was clipped by 0 bases and J by 4 bases; unmatched bases: 9. The CDR3 contains 17 residues. Germline lookup yields CDR1 SQVTM and CDR2 ANQGSEA. The CDR3 DNA sequence: TGCAGCGTTGAAGATCGGCAAACTAGCGGGAGATCAGATACGCAGTATTTT. Encoded protein: CSVEDRQTSGRSDTQYF.

V and J are TRBV5-4 and TRBJ2-7; D remains unclear. V was cut by 4 bases and J by 0 bases, with 8 bases left in between. Germline loops: CDR1 SGHNT, CDR2 YYREEE (reference sequence). The CDR3 is made up of 13 amino acids. The CDR3 nucleotides read TGTGCCAGCAGCCCCCCGAGCTCCTACGAGCAGTACTTC. Its protein product is CASSPPSSYEQYF.

The chain recombines TRBV9 with TRBJ1-1, with D unresolved. Germline-derived CDR1 and CDR2 are SGDLS and YYNGEE. The ends were cut back, 4 bases at V and 5 bases at J, with 12 bases in the middle. The CDR3 spans 13 residues. The CDR3 loop reads CASSPRGGTEAFF. The CDR3 nucleotides read TGTGCCAGCAGCCCCCGTGGCGGGACTGAAGCTTTCTTT.

The genes are TRBV4-2 and TRBJ2-7; 8 nucleotides align to TRBD1. Losses at the gene ends were 4 bases for V and 0 bases for J; bases not matched to a gene: 2. Per germline, CDR1 LGHNA and CDR2 YNFKEQ. CDR3 length: 14 residues. The CDR3: CASSPGQGSYEQYF. In DNA form, the CDR3 reads TGTGCCAGCAGCCCCGGACAGGGCTCCTACGAGCAGTACTTC.

The CDR3 here is CASSPMDRGQTQYF. DNA of the CDR3: TGTGCCAGCAGCCCGATGGACAGGGGGCAGACCCAGTACTTC. The gene calls are TRBV7-7 and TRBJ2-5; 11 nucleotides align to TRBD1. Germline V gene sequence: CDR1 SSHAT, CDR2 FNYEAQ (reference sequence). V gave up 5 bases and J gave up 6 bases; unmatched junction bases: 5. The CDR3 is made up of 14 amino acids.

A few counts support this clone. The V and J genes are TRBV7-3 and TRBJ2-1, with a possible D match to TRBD2 (6 bases). This CDR3 comprises 13 residues. V lost 5 bases and J 9 bases, leaving 14 bases between the germline ends. Germline loops: CDR1 SGHTA, CDR2 FQGTGA. The CDR3 region has the DNA TGTGCCAGCAGCACGACTAGTTTTGGTGAGCAGTTCTTC. Translating gives CASSTTSFGEQFF.